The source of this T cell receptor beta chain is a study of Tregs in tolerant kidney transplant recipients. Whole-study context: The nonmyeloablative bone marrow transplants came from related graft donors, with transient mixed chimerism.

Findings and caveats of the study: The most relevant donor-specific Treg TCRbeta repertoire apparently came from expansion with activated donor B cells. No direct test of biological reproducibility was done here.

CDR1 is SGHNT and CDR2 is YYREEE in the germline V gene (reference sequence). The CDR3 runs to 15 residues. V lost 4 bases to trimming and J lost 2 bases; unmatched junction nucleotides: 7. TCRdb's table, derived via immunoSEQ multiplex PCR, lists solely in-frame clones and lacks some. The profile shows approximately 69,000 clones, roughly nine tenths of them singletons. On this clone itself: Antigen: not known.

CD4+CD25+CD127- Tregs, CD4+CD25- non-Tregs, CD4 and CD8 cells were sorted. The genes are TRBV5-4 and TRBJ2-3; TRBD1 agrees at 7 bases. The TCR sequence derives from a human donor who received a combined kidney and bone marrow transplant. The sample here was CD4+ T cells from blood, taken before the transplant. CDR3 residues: CASSAHGTVTDTQYF. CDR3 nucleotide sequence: TGTGCCAGCAGCGCCCACGGGACAGTCACAGATACGCAGTATTTT.